This T cell receptor beta chain was captured in a study of PD-1 blockade in mismatch repair-deficient tumors. Assay: immunoSEQ multiplex PCR; the TCRdb copy retains only in-frame clones and omits some. Of some 84,000 clones listed, 81% were seen once; the top ten hold more than 2.5%. All patients were mismatch repair deficient, assessed by either PCR or immunohistochemistry. This CDR3 comprises 14 residues. CDR1 is MNHEY, CDR2 SVGAGI, per germline. V lost 6 bases, J lost 0 bases, and 9 bases lay in between. The chain uses TRBV6-5 and TRBJ2-1; no clear D. Material: peripheral blood, obtained 12 weeks after starting pembrolizumab. This TCR was sampled from an adult with mismatch repair-deficient cancer. The CDR3 nucleotides are TGTGCCAGCAGCCATCGGAGCTCCTACAATGAGCAGTTCTTC. It translates to CASSHRSSYNEQFF.